These 20 T cell receptor beta chains were all obtained from the same sample, sequenced in a study of beta chain features in type 1 diabetes. Investigators reverse transcribed all isolated RNA, so they sequenced expressed TCRB transcripts. Only in-frame clones appear in the TCRdb table, and some are missing; sequencing was by immunoSEQ multiplex PCR. Among 680,000 or so clones, roughly a sixth were seen once, and the ten largest hold roughly 0.098%. Sequenced input: naive CD4+ T cells from blood. The receptor source for this set is a man younger than 35 in good health.

The chain carries TRBV27 and TRBJ1-1; 11 nucleotides align to TRBD1. CDR3 length equals 13 residues. The V gene end was trimmed by 6 bases and the J gene end by 12 bases; junction bases not matched to a gene: 9. The germline gives CDR1 MNHEY, CDR2 SMNVEV (reference sequence). The CDR3 coding sequence is TGTGCCAGCAGCAGCCGGGACAGGGGGATGTCTTTCTTT. It translates to CASSSRDRGMSFF.

This clone was detected only a few times. The rearrangement links TRBV28 to TRBJ2-4, with D tentatively TRBD1 (6 bases). Looked up from germline, CDR1 is MDHEN and CDR2 is SYDVKM. The germline V and J ends were trimmed by 2 bases and 4 bases, with 12 bases remaining between them. CDR3 length: 15 residues. CDR3 sequence reads: CASSLTGSFKNIQYF. The CDR3 region has the DNA TGTGCCAGCAGTTTAACAGGGTCCTTTAAAAACATTCAGTACTTC.

The chain links TRBV4-1 to TRBJ2-6; perhaps TRBD2 as D (5 bases). Germline values: CDR1 MGHRA, CDR2 YSYEKL. This CDR3 comprises 19 residues. The germline V and J ends were trimmed by 2 bases and 0 bases, with 17 bases remaining between them. CDR3 in amino acids: CASSQMVVRGYSGANVLTF. DNA of the CDR3: TGCGCCAGCAGCCAAATGGTTGTCCGGGGATACTCTGGGGCCAACGTCCTGACTTTC.

This clone was counted a few times. V gene TRBV14 combines with J gene TRBJ1-2, with TRBD1 identical over 11 bases. J lost 4 bases, V lost 1 base, and 2 bases had no gene match. This CDR3 comprises 15 residues. The germline CDR1 and CDR2 sequences are SGHDN and FVKESK. The CDR3: CASSQGTGGLYGYTF. The CDR3 nucleotides are TGTGCCAGCAGCCAAGGGACAGGGGGCCTCTATGGCTACACCTTC. The whole variable domain, filled in from reference TRBV14 and TRBJ1-2, reads EAGVTQFPSHSVIEKGQTVTLRCDPISGHDNLYWYRRVMGKEIKFLLHFVKESKQDESGMPNNRFLAERTGGTYSTLKVQPAELEDSGVYFCASSQGTGGLYGYTFGSGTRLTVV.

The chain carries TRBV4-1 and TRBJ2-4; TRBD1 aligns across 8 bases. With V trimmed by 1 base and J by 2 bases, 4 bases remained unmatched. This CDR3 contains 16 residues. CDR1 is MGHRA and CDR2 is YSYEKL in the germline V gene. The CDR3: CASSQVGRGPKNIQYF. DNA of the CDR3: TGCGCCAGCAGCCAAGTTGGCAGGGGGCCCAAAAACATTCAGTACTTC.

The gene calls are TRBV9 and TRBJ2-5; 8 nucleotides agree with TRBD2. Germline loops: CDR1 SGDLS, CDR2 YYNGEE. This CDR3 has 14 residues. Germline trimming cut 2 bases from V and 5 bases from J; bases unmatched to any gene: 5. The CDR3 DNA reads TGTGCCAGCAGCGTTAGCGGGGTCAGTGAGACCCAGTACTTC. It specifies CASSVSGVSETQYF.

The V call is TRBV10-3, the J call TRBJ2-1, with 10 bases that match TRBD2. CDR3 length: 14 amino acids. Trimming took 6 bases from V and 5 from J; bases not matched to a gene: 4. Germline V gene sequence: CDR1 ENHRY, CDR2 SYGVKD. CDR3: CAISLSGGDNEQFF. Here the CDR3 DNA reads TGTGCCATCAGCTTAAGCGGGGGGGACAATGAGCAGTTCTTC.

This clone was recorded a few times. V gene TRBV4-1 combines with J gene TRBJ2-1; D is undetermined. The CDR3 consists of 17 residues. V was shortened by 1 base and J by 0 bases, with 13 bases between the two germline ends. Germline lookup yields CDR1 MGHRA and CDR2 YSYEKL. The CDR3 is CASSQGSARSSYNEQFF. Here the CDR3 DNA reads TGCGCCAGCAGCCAAGGGTCTGCGCGGAGCTCCTACAATGAGCAGTTCTTC.

V and J are TRBV6-5 and TRBJ1-1, with 7 positions matching TRBD1. This CDR3 contains 14 residues. Germline V gene lookup returns CDR1 MNHEY and CDR2 SVGAGI. Trimming took 5 bases from V and 4 from J; bases not matched to a gene: 7. The CDR3 loop is CASSAAGGRTEAFF. The CDR3 DNA is TGTGCCAGCAGTGCAGCAGGGGGGCGCACTGAAGCTTTCTTT.

This clone was detected only a few times. J is TRBJ2-5 and V is TRBV14, with 11 bases identical to TRBD2. Unmatched junction bases numbered 4, after V lost 5 bases and J lost 2 bases. Germline CDR1 is SGHDN and CDR2 is FVKESK. The CDR3 runs to 15 residues. The CDR3 DNA is TGTGCCAGCAGCGCGGGACTAGCGGTTCAAGAGACCCAGTACTTC. It is translated as CASSAGLAVQETQYF.

The chain links TRBV9 to TRBJ2-6; D remains unclear. Trimming shortened V by 0 bases and J by 2 bases, and 12 bases separated the two germline ends. The CDR3 runs 17 residues. CDR1 SGDLS and CDR2 YYNGEE come from the germline V gene. The CDR3: CASSVGGRLTGANVLTF. The CDR3 DNA sequence: TGTGCCAGCAGCGTAGGGGGAAGATTAACTGGGGCCAACGTCCTGACTTTC.

This clone was recorded at least ten times. This sequence joins TRBV7-2 and TRBJ2-4; 7 bases are a match to TRBD2. The CDR3 has 13 amino acids. Losses at the gene ends were 5 bases for V and 9 bases for J; bases not matched to a gene: 7. Germline assignment: CDR1 SGHTA and CDR2 FQGNSA. The chain's CDR3 is CASSPGLVGIQYF. CDR3 nucleotides: TGTGCCAGCAGCCCCGGACTAGTTGGCATTCAGTACTTC.

V is TRBV29-1 and J is TRBJ2-5, with TRBD2 as a possible D gene (5 bases). The closer fit of TRBJ2-7 to the DNA end suggests the J call may be wrong. Looked up from germline, CDR1 is SQVTM and CDR2 is ANQGSEA. The length of the CDR3 is 12 residues. CDR3 in DNA: TGCAGCGTTGGACCCGGGGACTACGAGCAGTACTTC. Translated: CSVGPGDYEQYF.

The sample holds a few counts of this clone. The rearrangement uses TRBV2 and TRBJ2-1; TRBD1 is a possible D gene (6 bases). CDR3 length: 13 residues. Trimming shortened V by 8 bases and J by 10 bases, and 18 bases separated the two germline ends. The germline V gene has CDR1 SNHLY and CDR2 FYNNEI. CDR3 residues: CASEKDRRREQFF. The CDR3 nucleotides are TGTGCCAGCGAAAAAGACAGGAGGCGGGAGCAGTTCTTC.

This clone was observed a few times. The chain couples TRBV7-9 to TRBJ2-7, with D perhaps matching TRBD1 or TRBD2 (5 bases each). V shed 5 bases and J shed 5 bases, with 10 bases lying between them. The germline V gene encodes CDR1 SEHNR and CDR2 FQNEAQ (reference sequence). CDR3 length equals 12 residues. The CDR3 spells CASSGLGDEQYF. The CDR3 coding sequence is TGTGCCAGCAGCGGCCTGGGGGACGAGCAGTACTTC.

This clone turned up a few times. This chain links TRBV7-3 with TRBJ2-3; TRBD2 agrees at 10 bases. This CDR3 has 14 amino acids. With 7 bases clipped from V and 5 bases from J, the junction kept 6 bases outside the gene matches. Germline V gives CDR1 SGHTA, CDR2 FQGTGA. In DNA form, the CDR3 reads TGTGCCAGCAAACCGGGACTAGCGATAGATACGCAGTATTTT. Amino acid sequence: CASKPGLAIDTQYF.

This clone was observed a handful of times. The rearrangement joins TRBV5-6 to TRBJ2-7; 8 nucleotides line up with TRBD1. The CDR3 runs to 15 residues. The germline V gene encodes CDR1 SGHDT and CDR2 YYEEEE. J gave up 5 bases and V 2 bases, and 9 bases lay outside the gene matches. The CDR3 region has the DNA TGTGCCAGCAGCTTTGCCAGGACAGGGCCCGACGAGCAGTACTTC. This sequence encodes CASSFARTGPDEQYF.

This clone came up a few times. The chain is built from TRBV23-1 and TRBJ1-5; D gene unclear. TRBV23-1 is recorded as an ORF, its role being uncertain. Trimming pared 0 bases from V and 2 bases from J, leaving 8 bases between. This CDR3 comprises 15 residues. In nucleotides, the CDR3 is TGCGCCAGCAGTCAATCCCCAGATTGCAATCAGCCCCAGCATTTT. This sequence encodes CASSQSPDCNQPQHF.

V gene TRBV29-1 combines with J gene TRBJ1-2, with D possibly TRBD1 on 5 matching bases. The CDR3 length is 13 residues. V gave up 2 bases and J gave up 2 bases, with 9 bases separating them. Per germline, CDR1 SQVTM and CDR2 ANQGSEA. The CDR3 DNA sequence: TGCAGCGTTGAAACAGGTCTCAACTATGGCTACACCTTC. The encoded protein is CSVETGLNYGYTF.

The V and J genes are TRBV10-3 and TRBJ2-1; no clear D. V lost 4 bases and J 3 bases, leaving 7 bases between the germline ends. This CDR3 comprises 13 residues. CDR1 ENHRY and CDR2 SYGVKD come from the germline V gene. For the CDR3, the DNA is TGTGCCATCAGTGCAACGGGCTACAATGAGCAGTTCTTC. This sequence encodes CAISATGYNEQFF.